These 31 T cell receptor beta chains share one sample of origin, sequenced in a study of OX40 agonist ivuxolimab in advanced cancers. Data came from immunoSEQ multiplex PCR; TCRdb stores just in-frame clones and leaves some out. In the table there are approximately 58,000 clones, about 88% of which are singletons. The sequencing here drew on CD4+ or CD8+ T cells sorted from blood, taken in a trial of the OX40 agonist ivuxolimab. The receptors originated from an adult with an advanced solid tumor such as melanoma, head and neck, liver or kidney cancer.

The chain combines TRBV11-2 with TRBJ1-4; a possible D gene is TRBD1 (6 bases). This CDR3 region has 16 residues. Germline V gives CDR1 SGHAT, CDR2 FQNNGV. The V and J ends lost 4 bases and 7 bases respectively, with 19 bases between them. The CDR3 DNA reads as TGTGCCAGCAGCTCACACAGGGACCCCACCAGTGAAAAACTGTTTTTT. This codes for CASSSHRDPTSEKLFF.

The chain links TRBV11-2 to TRBJ2-7; no firm D call. CDR3 length: 11 amino acids. CDR1 is SGHAT, CDR2 FQNNGV, per germline. Trimming shortened V by 7 bases and J by 4 bases, and 8 bases separated the two germline ends. CDR3 sequence (DNA): TGTGCCAGCACCGGTTTATACGAGCAGTACTTC. Protein product: CASTGLYEQYF.

The chain recombines TRBV11-1 with TRBJ2-1; 7 bases fit TRBD2. The CDR3 is made up of 16 amino acids. The V gene end was trimmed by 4 bases and the J gene end by 5 bases; junction bases not matched to a gene: 11. From germline, CDR1 is SGHAT and CDR2 FQDESV (reference sequence). This CDR3 reads CASSSPMAGVNNEQFF. CDR3 bases: TGTGCCAGCAGCTCCCCGATGGCGGGAGTAAACAATGAGCAGTTCTTC.

Only a few counts were recorded for this clone. This sequence joins TRBV7-9 and TRBJ2-2; 11 nucleotides agree with TRBD2. The V segment lost 3 bases and the J segment 1 base; nucleotides outside the gene matches: 1. The CDR3 is made up of 16 amino acids. CDR1 and CDR2 (germline): SEHNR, FQNEAQ (reference sequence). CDR3 sequence: CASSFGLAGNTGELFF. For the CDR3, the DNA is TGTGCCAGCAGCTTCGGACTAGCGGGGAACACCGGGGAGCTGTTTTTT. Based on the CDR3 plus reference TRBV7-9 and TRBJ2-2, the full variable domain is DTGVSQNPRHKITKRGQNVTFRCDPISEHNRLYWYRQTLGQGPEFLTYFQNEAQLEKSRLLSDRFSAERPKGSFSTLEIQRTEQGDSAMYLCASSFGLAGNTGELFFGEGSRLTVL.

The chain has TRBV30 and TRBJ2-3; possibly TRBD1 for D (5 bases). Germline CDR1 GTSNPN, CDR2 SVGIG (reference sequence). Deletions cut 6 bases from V and 0 bases from J, with 13 bases between. The CDR3 sequence is 14 residues long. The CDR3 sequence: CACTRVLSTDTQYF. In DNA form, the CDR3 reads TGTGCCTGTACCAGGGTTTTGAGCACAGATACGCAGTATTTT.

The chain is built from TRBV5-1 and TRBJ2-7; D is unresolved. The CDR3 extends over 12 amino acids. The V end was cut by 1 base, the J end by 0 bases, with 2 bases between. Germline CDR1 and CDR2: SGHRS and YFSETQ. The CDR3: CASSLSSYEQYF. CDR3 in DNA: TGCGCCAGCAGCTTGAGCTCCTACGAGCAGTACTTC.

The V gene is TRBV5-5, the J gene TRBJ2-2; D uncertain. CDR3 length: 19 residues. Germline assignment: CDR1 SGHKS and CDR2 YYEKEE (reference sequence). The V end lost 4 bases, the J end lost 7 bases, and 29 bases lay between the germline ends. The DNA for the CDR3 is TGTGCCAGCAGCCAAGATCCGAGAGAACATCTCGCACCCGTCGGGGAGCTGTTTTTT. Translation gives CASSQDPREHLAPVGELFF.

The CDR3 is CASSLDGSGTGELFF. Written as DNA, the CDR3 is TGTGCCAGCAGCTTAGATGGGAGTGGCACCGGGGAGCTGTTTTTT. The chain uses TRBV7-2 and TRBJ2-2, with D maybe TRBD2 (5 bases). V lost 1 base, J lost 4 bases, and 10 bases lay in between. The CDR3 has 15 residues. The V gene's germline CDR1 is SGHTA and CDR2 FQGNSA.

The V gene is TRBV28, the J gene TRBJ1-4; D uncertain. Per the germline V gene, CDR1 is MDHEN and CDR2 is SYDVKM. This CDR3 is built from 12 residues. Trimming left V 5 bases short and J 8 bases short, with 9 bases between. The CDR3 loop is CASSAFGEKLFF. CDR3 coding DNA: TGTGCCAGCAGTGCGTTCGGGGAAAAACTGTTTTTT.

This chain joins TRBV2 and TRBJ2-7; the D gene is possibly TRBD2 (5 bases). Trimming pared 4 bases from V and 0 bases from J, leaving 13 bases between. Germline values: CDR1 SNHLY, CDR2 FYNNEI. The CDR3 runs to 15 residues. CDR3 loop: CASSGEDSSSYEQYF. The CDR3 DNA is TGTGCCAGCAGTGGTGAGGACTCCTCCTCCTACGAGCAGTACTTC.

The rearrangement uses TRBV5-1 and TRBJ2-3; D is undetermined. V lost 4 bases to trimming and J lost 2 bases, with 14 bases between them. Per germline, CDR1 SGHRS and CDR2 YFSETQ. This CDR3 is built from 15 residues. The CDR3 loop is CASSPTGIHTDTQYF. In DNA form, the CDR3 reads TGCGCCAGCAGCCCCACCGGAATCCACACAGATACGCAGTATTTT.

The chain combines TRBV15 with TRBJ1-4, with 7 bases identical to TRBD1. Germline V gene data show CDR1 as LNHNV and CDR2 as YYDKDF (reference sequence). The CDR3 runs to 16 residues. V lost 1 base, J lost 4 bases, and 6 bases stayed unmatched. In DNA form, the CDR3 reads TGTGCCACCAGCAGAGTTCGTGGACAGGATAATGAAAAACTGTTTTTT. It codes for CATSRVRGQDNEKLFF. The entire variable domain, with the rest obtained from reference TRBV15 and TRBJ1-4, is as follows: DAMVIQNPRYQVTQFGKPVTLSCSQTLNHNVMYWYQQKSSQAPKLLFHYYDKDFNNEADTPDNFQSRRPNTSFCFLDIRSPGLGDTAMYLCATSRVRGQDNEKLFFGSGTQLSVL.

The rearrangement joins TRBV14 to TRBJ1-1, with a tentative D call TRBD1 (6 bases). Germline CDR1 and CDR2: SGHDN and FVKESK. The V gene lost 1 base and the J gene lost 5 bases, with 11 bases spanning the gap. This CDR3 is built from 14 residues. Here the CDR3 DNA reads TGTGCCAGCAGCCAAGTGGGGGCGCGAACTGAAGCTTTCTTT. Translating gives CASSQVGARTEAFF.

The chain combines TRBV11-2 with TRBJ2-1, with no clear D. This CDR3 is built from 14 residues. Looked up from germline, CDR1 is SGHAT and CDR2 is FQNNGV. V was pared by 2 bases and J by 9 bases, with 14 bases between. The CDR3 nucleotides read TGTGCCAGCAGCTTAATGGCGGTCCCAGGTGAGCAGTTCTTC. Translation gives CASSLMAVPGEQFF.

The rearrangement uses TRBV5-8 and TRBJ2-7, with D tentatively TRBD2 (6 bases). The V end lost 5 bases, the J end lost 4 bases, and 13 bases lay between the germline ends. The CDR3 totals 13 residues. Germline lookup yields CDR1 SGHTS and CDR2 YDEGEE. CDR3 residues: CASSKKRVYEQYF. For the CDR3, the DNA is TGTGCCAGCAGTAAAAAGCGGGTTTACGAGCAGTACTTC.

This clone was counted at least ten times. The chain recombines TRBV6-1 with TRBJ1-2, with TRBD1 as a possible D gene (5 bases). Germline V gene data show CDR1 as MNHNS and CDR2 as SASEGT. The V and J ends lost 8 bases and 8 bases respectively, with 18 bases between them. The CDR3 runs 13 residues. The CDR3 DNA sequence: TGTGCCAGCTGGGACGGGGCCCGACGGGGCTACACCTTC. As protein: CASWDGARRGYTF.

This rearrangement joins TRBV10-3 to TRBJ2-5; the D gene is possibly TRBD2 (7 bases). CDR3 length: 14 residues. Germline CDR1 reads ENHRY; CDR2 reads SYGVKD. The V end lost 3 bases, the J end lost 5 bases, and 13 bases lay between the germline ends. CDR3 loop: CAISDRGGAETQYF. The CDR3, as DNA: TGTGCCATCAGTGATAGGGGGGGTGCCGAGACCCAGTACTTC.

V gene TRBV29-1 combines with J gene TRBJ1-3; no definite D call. The germline V gene encodes CDR1 SQVTM and CDR2 ANQGSEA. The V end lost 6 bases, the J end lost 0 bases, and 9 bases lay between the germline ends. There are 13 residues in the CDR3. In nucleotides, the CDR3 is TGCAGCGTATGGGTGGTCTCTGGAAACACCATATATTTT. It specifies CSVWVVSGNTIYF.

This sequence joins TRBV5-6 and TRBJ2-3; the D gene is possibly TRBD1 (5 bases). V shed 1 base and J shed 1 base, with 13 bases lying between them. The CDR3 spans 16 residues. Germline values: CDR1 SGHDT, CDR2 YYEEEE. DNA for the CDR3: TGTGCCAGCAGCTTGATGGCGACAGACCGCACAGATACGCAGTATTTT. This translates into CASSLMATDRTDTQYF.

This chain links TRBV7-2 with TRBJ2-7; 9 positions match TRBD1. Germline CDR1 is SGHTA and CDR2 is FQGNSA. The trim removed 6 bases at V and 2 bases at J, leaving 14 bases unmatched. The CDR3 runs 17 residues. The CDR3 loop reads CASSPHKRQGVAYEQYF. CDR3 nucleotide sequence: TGTGCCAGCAGTCCACACAAGAGACAGGGGGTCGCCTACGAGCAGTACTTC.

This rearrangement joins TRBV7-9 to TRBJ2-3, with D uncertain. Germline CDR1 and CDR2: SEHNR and FQNEAQ (reference sequence). Trimming took 2 bases from V and 2 from J, leaving 11 bases between them. The CDR3 consists of 15 residues. The CDR3 region has the DNA TGTGCCAGCAGCTTAATGATATCGGACACAGATACGCAGTATTTT. Translated: CASSLMISDTDTQYF. Full variable domain (remainder filled in from reference TRBV7-9 and TRBJ2-3): DTGVSQNPRHKITKRGQNVTFRCDPISEHNRLYWYRQTLGQGPEFLTYFQNEAQLEKSRLLSDRFSAERPKGSFSTLEIQRTEQGDSAMYLCASSLMISDTDTQYFGPGTRLTVL.

This sequence joins TRBV30 and TRBJ1-1; D is perhaps TRBD1 (6 bases). CDR1 is GTSNPN, CDR2 SVGIG, per germline (reference sequence). This CDR3 comprises 13 residues. The V end was cut by 3 bases, the J end by 4 bases, with 12 bases between. CDR3 loop: CAWSPGGFTEAFF. The CDR3 DNA follows: TGTGCCTGGAGCCCGGGGGGCTTCACTGAAGCTTTCTTT. The entire variable domain, with the rest obtained from reference TRBV30 and TRBJ1-1, is as follows: SQTIHQWPATLVQPVGSPLSLECTVEGTSNPNLYWYRQAAGRGLQLLFYSVGIGQISSEVPQNLSASRPQDRQFILSSKKLLLSDSGFYLCAWSPGGFTEAFFGQGTRLTVV.

The chain employs TRBV6-5 and TRBJ1-1; no clear D. Germline-derived CDR1 and CDR2 are MNHEY and SVGAGI. Trimming stripped 2 bases from V and 12 bases from J, with 10 bases between. The CDR3 consists of 11 residues. CDR3 sequence reads: CASSYRSVSFF. The CDR3 region has the DNA TGTGCCAGCAGTTACCGGTCCGTGTCTTTCTTT.

CDR3 bases: TGTGCCAGTAGTACCTGGGACAAGACCTACGAGCAGTACTTC. As protein: CASSTWDKTYEQYF. V usage is TRBV19 and J usage is TRBJ2-7, with a tentative D call TRBD1 (6 bases). The CDR3 consists of 14 residues. Germline lookup yields CDR1 LNHDA and CDR2 SQIVND (reference sequence). V was trimmed by 4 bases and J by 2 bases, leaving 12 bases between them.

The gene calls are TRBV30 and TRBJ2-2; 7 bases match TRBD2. This CDR3 region has 18 residues. V shed 2 bases and J 3 bases; nucleotides not matched to a gene: 15. CDR1 and CDR2 from the germline V gene are GTSNPN and SVGIG (reference sequence). The CDR3 DNA reads as TGTGCCTGGAGTTGGGGACTGTCGAGCGGGAAGCACACCGGGGAGCTGTTTTTT. The encoded protein is CAWSWGLSSGKHTGELFF.

This sequence joins TRBV5-6 and TRBJ2-5; 14 bases are a match to TRBD2. The germline gives CDR1 SGHDT, CDR2 YYEEEE. The CDR3 is made up of 16 amino acids. V trimming: 5 bases; J trimming: 2 bases; junction bases outside the gene matches: 5. CDR3 region: CASRGGLAGVQETQYF. In nucleotides, the CDR3 is TGTGCCAGCAGGGGGGGACTAGCGGGAGTGCAAGAGACCCAGTACTTC. The complete variable domain, with remaining parts taken from reference TRBV5-6 and TRBJ2-5, reads DAGVTQSPTHLIKTRGQQVTLRCSPKSGHDTVSWYQQALGQGPQFIFQYYEEEERQRGNFPDRFSGHQFPNYSSELNVNALLLGDSALYLCASRGGLAGVQETQYFGPGTRLLVL.

The V gene is TRBV5-1, the J gene TRBJ2-1; a weak D match, TRBD2 (6 bases). V dropped 4 bases and J dropped 4 bases, with 15 bases sitting between them. Germline V lookup: CDR1 SGHRS, CDR2 YFSETQ. The CDR3 runs to 15 residues. CDR3 sequence reads: CASSTGTSGYNEQFF. The CDR3 DNA follows: TGCGCCAGCAGCACCGGGACTTCAGGGTACAATGAGCAGTTCTTC. The full variable domain, rest sourced from reference TRBV5-1 and TRBJ2-1, is KAGVTQTPRYLIKTRGQQVTLSCSPISGHRSVSWYQQTPGQGLQFLFEYFSETQRNKGNFPGRFSGRQFSNSRSEMNVSTLELGDSALYLCASSTGTSGYNEQFFGPGTRLTVL.

This clone appeared once. V gene TRBV6-6 combines with J gene TRBJ1-1; D is uncertain. Germline V gene lookup returns CDR1 MNHNY and CDR2 SVGAGI (reference sequence). The CDR3 consists of 14 residues. Trimming cost V 7 bases and J 7 bases, with 19 bases left between them. DNA for the CDR3: TGTGCCAGCACCCCTGACAACCCCGAACGTGAAGCTTTCTTT. Amino acid sequence: CASTPDNPEREAFF.

The chain has TRBV7-9 and TRBJ2-2, with D unresolved. V was pared by 6 bases and J by 5 bases, with 7 bases between. Per germline, CDR1 SEHNR and CDR2 FQNEAQ (reference sequence). The CDR3 runs to 12 residues. DNA of the CDR3: TGTGCCAGCAGGATTAAGACCGGGGAGCTGTTTTTT. It specifies CASRIKTGELFF.

The chain has TRBV6-1 and TRBJ2-7; D is possibly TRBD1 (5 bases). Trimming took off 1 base at V and 2 bases at J, with 12 bases between the two ends. The CDR3 has 15 residues. Germline V gives CDR1 MNHNS, CDR2 SASEGT. CDR3 protein: CASSEGAGQTYEQYF. The CDR3 region has the DNA TGTGCCAGCAGTGAAGGGGCAGGGCAAACCTACGAGCAGTACTTC.

This sequence joins TRBV4-1 and TRBJ2-7, with D unresolved. This CDR3 contains 13 residues. Germline CDR1 and CDR2: MGHRA and YSYEKL. Between the trimmed V and J ends, which lost 0 bases and 3 bases, there was a span of 6 bases. CDR3 residues: CASSQDWLYEQYF. The CDR3 region has the DNA TGCGCCAGCAGCCAAGACTGGCTCTACGAGCAGTACTTC.